This T cell receptor beta chain was sequenced in a study of shared clonotypes between healthy human individuals. Clones were read by immunoSEQ multiplex PCR, and TCRdb kept only the in-frame ones, dropping some. Found here are over a million clones, 95% to 99% of them singletons; the top ten hold about 0.45%. The CDR3 has 12 residues. CDR1 is ENHRY, CDR2 SYGVKD, per germline. With V trimmed by 10 bases and J by 7 bases, 7 bases remained unmatched. Sequencing input: naive CD4+ T cells sorted from blood. The subset denotes: CD45RA+ positively selected. The chain links TRBV10-3 to TRBJ2-1; 7 bases line up with TRBD2. The receptor comes from a man between 25 and 39 years old in good health. CDR3 residues: CATLTSWNEQFF. The CDR3 region has the DNA TGTGCCACCTTGACTAGCTGGAATGAGCAGTTCTTC.